The present T cell receptor (beta chain) was sequenced within a study of cytomegalovirus exposure and HLA in healthy donors. Overall study: Researchers previously reported finding fewer than 140 million unique TCR beta sequences from 170 million or so T cells. Findings and limits, study-wide: Associated with cytomegalovirus, according to the listing, were 164 TCR beta chains.

About this clone itself: As yet, its antigen is unknown.

Germline CDR1 LNHDA, CDR2 SQIVND (reference sequence). This CDR3 has 15 amino acids. With 3 bases removed from V and 1 base from J, the gap between germline ends came to 11 bases. With 60 Vbeta and 13 Jbeta primers, the PCR was carried out. Per the original methods: Later, 80 million or so unique TCR beta chains were counted in an analysis, and about 12 million of them were shared. The data were produced by immunoSEQ multiplex PCR, yet TCRdb's version contains in-frame clones alone and is incomplete. The V and J calls and clone size are taken from that table; D and trimming were inferred from the DNA. The sample lists 98,000 or so clones; 60% to 80% were seen once.

The source material was PBMCs. The genes are TRBV19 and TRBJ2-3; D is undetermined. The receptor's source is a man aged 55 to 70 in good health and CMV-seropositive. This CDR3 reads CASSMIQYGTDTQYF. CDR3 nucleotide sequence: TGTGCCAGTAGTATGATACAGTACGGCACAGATACGCAGTATTTT.